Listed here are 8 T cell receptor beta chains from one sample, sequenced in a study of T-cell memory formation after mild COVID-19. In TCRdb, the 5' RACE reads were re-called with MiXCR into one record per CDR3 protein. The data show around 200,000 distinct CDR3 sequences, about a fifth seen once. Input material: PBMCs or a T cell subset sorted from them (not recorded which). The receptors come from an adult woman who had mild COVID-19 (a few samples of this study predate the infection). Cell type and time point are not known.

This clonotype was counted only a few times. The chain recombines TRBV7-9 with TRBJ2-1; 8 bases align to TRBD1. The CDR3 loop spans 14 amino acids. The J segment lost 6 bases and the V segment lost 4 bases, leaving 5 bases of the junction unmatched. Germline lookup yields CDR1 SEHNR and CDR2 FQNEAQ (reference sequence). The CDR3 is CASSSGTGINEQFF. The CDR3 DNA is TGTGCCAGCAGCTCCGGGACAGGTATCAATGAGCAGTTCTTC. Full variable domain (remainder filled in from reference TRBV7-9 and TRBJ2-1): DTGVSQNPRHKITKRGQNVTFRCDPISEHNRLYWYRQTLGQGPEFLTYFQNEAQLEKSRLLSDRFSAERPKGSFSTLEIQRTEQGDSAMYLCASSSGTGINEQFFGPGTRLTVL.

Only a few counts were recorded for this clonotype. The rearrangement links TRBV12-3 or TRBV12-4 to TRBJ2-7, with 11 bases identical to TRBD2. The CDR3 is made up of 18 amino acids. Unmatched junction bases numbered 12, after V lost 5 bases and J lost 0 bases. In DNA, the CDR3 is TGTGCCAGCAGTCTTAGCGCTAGCGGGGGGCTACTCTCCTACGAGCAGTACTTC. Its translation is CASSLSASGGLLSYEQYF.

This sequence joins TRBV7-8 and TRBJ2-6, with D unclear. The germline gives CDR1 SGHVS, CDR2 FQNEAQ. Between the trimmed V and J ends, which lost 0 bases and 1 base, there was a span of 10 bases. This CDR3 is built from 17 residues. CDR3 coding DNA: TGTGCCAGCAGCTTAGCGGTATATGCGTCTGGGGCCAACGTCCTGACTTTC. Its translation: CASSLAVYASGANVLTF.

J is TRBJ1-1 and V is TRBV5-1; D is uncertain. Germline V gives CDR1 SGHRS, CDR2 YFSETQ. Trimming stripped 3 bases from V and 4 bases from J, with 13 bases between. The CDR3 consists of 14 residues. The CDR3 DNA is TGCGCCAGCAGCTACATGTACAGTGGCACTGAAGCTTTCTTT. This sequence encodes CASSYMYSGTEAFF.

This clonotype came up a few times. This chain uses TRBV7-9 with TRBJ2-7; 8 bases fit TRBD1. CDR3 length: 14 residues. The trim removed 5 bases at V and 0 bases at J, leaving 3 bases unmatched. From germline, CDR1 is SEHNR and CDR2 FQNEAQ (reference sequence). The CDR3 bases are TGTGCCAGCAGCCGGACAGGGCCCTCCTACGAGCAGTACTTC. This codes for CASSRTGPSYEQYF.

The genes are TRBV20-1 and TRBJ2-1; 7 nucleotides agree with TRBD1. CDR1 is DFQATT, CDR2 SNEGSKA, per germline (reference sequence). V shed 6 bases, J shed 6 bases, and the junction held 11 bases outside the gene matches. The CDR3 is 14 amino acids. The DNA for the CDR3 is TGCAGTGCCTTGGATCCCGGGACAGTCAATGAGCAGTTCTTC. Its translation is CSALDPGTVNEQFF.

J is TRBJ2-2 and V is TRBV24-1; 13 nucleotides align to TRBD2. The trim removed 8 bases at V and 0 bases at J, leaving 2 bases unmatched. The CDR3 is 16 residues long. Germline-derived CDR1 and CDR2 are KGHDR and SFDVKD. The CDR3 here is CATTGTSGTNTGELFF. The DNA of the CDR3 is TGTGCCACCACAGGGACTAGCGGGACGAACACCGGGGAGCTGTTTTTT.

DNA of the CDR3: TGTGCCAGTAGTATCGGGGGGAACACTGAAGCTTTCTTT. Protein: CASSIGGNTEAFF. The gene calls are TRBV19 and TRBJ1-1; weak D call: TRBD1 (5 bases). The CDR3 covers 13 residues. Germline V lookup: CDR1 LNHDA, CDR2 SQIVND (reference sequence). V shed 3 bases and J shed 1 base, with 6 bases lying between them. Together with reference TRBV19 and TRBJ1-1, the CDR3 gives the full variable domain: DGGITQSPKYLFRKEGQNVTLSCEQNLNHDAMYWYRQDPGQGLRLIYYSQIVNDFQKGDIAEGYSVSREKKESFPLTVTSAQKNPTAFYLCASSIGGNTEAFFGQGTRLTVV.